These 25 T cell receptor beta chains were sequenced from one sample in a study of graft-versus-host responses after intestinal transplantation (dated by TCRdb to 2020 to 2022). Receptor amplification or capture employed the immunoSEQ multiplex PCR assay. Here the immuneACCESS table is served through TCRdb, limited to in-frame sequences with V and J called. Missing clones are a known gap in these copies; in checked studies unresolved V genes cover under half, and the rest lacks a known reason. The sample table lists about 23,000 clones, more than 85% of them with a count of one. Just under 2% of the sample goes to the ten largest clones. This specimen consisted of PBMCs, obtained around 38 days after intestinal transplant. Source of these receptors: a human patient who received an intestinal transplant, so some T cells may come from the graft donor.

Written as DNA, the CDR3 is TGTGCCAGCAGTTACCACTCTGGAAACACCATATATTTT. This sequence encodes CASSYHSGNTIYF. V gene TRBV6-6 combines with J gene TRBJ1-3; D unclear. V dropped 2 bases and J dropped 0 bases, with 2 bases sitting between them. CDR1 is MNHNY, CDR2 SVGAGI, per germline (reference sequence). This CDR3 is built from 13 residues.

The rearrangement joins TRBV7-6 to TRBJ1-2, with TRBD1 matching 7 bases. The CDR3 covers 16 residues. In germline, CDR1 is SGHVS, CDR2 FNYEAQ. After removal of 3 bases from V and 6 bases from J, the junction contained 13 bases not matched to a gene. The CDR3 sequence is CASSLFPTGLANGYTF. The CDR3 DNA reads as TGTGCCAGCAGCTTGTTCCCGACAGGGCTAGCAAATGGCTACACCTTC. The full variable domain, its missing parts supplied by reference TRBV7-6 and TRBJ1-2, is GAGVSQSPRYKVTKRGQDVALRCDPISGHVSLYWYRQALGQGPEFLTYFNYEAQQDKSGLPNDRFSAERPEGSISTLTIQRTEQRDSAMYRCASSLFPTGLANGYTFGSGTRLTVV.

The V gene is TRBV9, the J gene TRBJ1-4; the match to TRBD1 covers 7 bases. This CDR3 spans 16 amino acids. Germline V lookup: CDR1 SGDLS, CDR2 YYNGEE. V was pared by 3 bases and J by 8 bases, with 13 bases of the junction left unmatched. CDR3 amino acids: CASSAGLAGGGEKLFF. CDR3 DNA sequence: TGTGCCAGCAGCGCAGGTCTCGCAGGGGGTGGCGAAAAACTGTTTTTT. Drawing the rest from reference TRBV9 and TRBJ1-4, the complete variable domain is DSGVTQTPKHLITATGQRVTLRCSPRSGDLSVYWYQQSLDQGLQFLIQYYNGEERAKGNILERFSAQQFPDLHSELNLSSLELGDSALYFCASSAGLAGGGEKLFFGSGTQLSVL.

The chain links TRBV4-1 to TRBJ1-5, with D uncertain. Germline values: CDR1 MGHRA, CDR2 YSYEKL. Trimming took off 1 base at V and 0 bases at J, with 10 bases between the two ends. The CDR3 length is 16 residues. The CDR3 DNA is TGCGCCAGCAGCCAAGGCCAGGTCTATAGCAATCAGCCCCAGCATTTT. It specifies CASSQGQVYSNQPQHF.

The chain uses TRBV2 and TRBJ2-4; unclear D gene. Germline-derived CDR1 and CDR2 are SNHLY and FYNNEI. Trimming took 3 bases from V and 5 from J, leaving 14 bases between them. This CDR3 has 15 amino acids. CDR3 region: CASSDLVSQENIQYF. CDR3 nucleotides: TGTGCCAGCAGTGACCTGGTCAGCCAAGAAAACATTCAGTACTTC.

The chain recombines TRBV28 with TRBJ2-1; 12 positions agree with TRBD2. The CDR3 runs to 15 residues. Germline V lookup: CDR1 MDHEN, CDR2 SYDVKM. Germline trimming cut 2 bases from V and 5 bases from J; bases unmatched to any gene: 1. The CDR3 loop reads CASSLRTSGNNEQFF. The DNA for the CDR3 is TGTGCCAGCAGTTTAAGGACTAGCGGGAACAATGAGCAGTTCTTC.

This chain joins TRBV15 and TRBJ2-7; 11 nucleotides line up with TRBD1. The CDR3 runs 14 residues. V lost 3 bases to trimming and J lost 6 bases; unmatched junction nucleotides: 4. The V gene's germline CDR1 is LNHNV and CDR2 YYDKDF (reference sequence). Here the CDR3 reads CATSSRDRGFEQYF. The CDR3, as DNA: TGTGCCACCAGCAGCCGGGACAGGGGGTTCGAGCAGTACTTC.

The rearrangement links TRBV29-1 to TRBJ2-2, with D possibly being TRBD1 or TRBD2 (5 bases each). This CDR3 region has 15 residues. CDR1 and CDR2 from the germline V gene are SQVTM and ANQGSEA. V dropped 7 bases and J dropped 0 bases, with 15 bases sitting between them. The CDR3 is CSARPGPANTGELFF. The CDR3 nucleotides read TGCAGCGCCAGACCGGGACCCGCGAACACCGGGGAGCTGTTTTTT.

The chain couples TRBV6-1 to TRBJ1-5; 8 bases match TRBD1. The CDR3 covers 18 residues. The V segment lost 2 bases and the J segment 3 bases; nucleotides outside the gene matches: 12. Germline V gene sequence: CDR1 MNHNS, CDR2 SASEGT. The CDR3 protein is CASSERAGQGAINQPQHF. The CDR3 DNA sequence: TGTGCCAGCAGTGAAAGAGCCGGACAGGGCGCTATCAATCAGCCCCAGCATTTT.

J is TRBJ1-1 and V is TRBV4-2; D is uncertain. This CDR3 is 14 amino acids long. Trimming removed 6 bases from V and 5 bases from J, with 16 bases in between. In germline, CDR1 is LGHNA, CDR2 YNFKEQ. The CDR3 protein is CASSRWTGSTEAFF. The CDR3 bases are TGTGCCAGCAGTCGCTGGACGGGGAGTACTGAAGCTTTCTTT.

V gene TRBV28 combines with J gene TRBJ2-1; 8 bases map to TRBD1. The germline V gene encodes CDR1 MDHEN and CDR2 SYDVKM. The CDR3 is 15 amino acids. Trimming cost V 2 bases and J 3 bases; bases outside gene matches: 3. The CDR3: CASSLLDRGYNEQFF. The CDR3 DNA follows: TGTGCCAGCAGTTTACTAGACAGGGGCTACAATGAGCAGTTCTTC. The whole variable domain, remainder taken from reference TRBV28 and TRBJ2-1, is DVKVTQSSRYLVKRTGEKVFLECVQDMDHENMFWYRQDPGLGLRLIYFSYDVKMKEKGDIPEGYSVSREKKERFSLILESASTNQTSMYLCASSLLDRGYNEQFFGPGTRLTVL.

The genes are TRBV28 and TRBJ2-1; 7 positions match TRBD2. The ends lost 0 bases at V and 8 bases at J; junction bases unmatched: 1. The CDR3 runs 13 residues. Germline CDR1 is MDHEN and CDR2 is SYDVKM. In DNA form, the CDR3 reads TGTGCCAGCAGTTTATGGCGGGGGTATGAGCAGTTCTTC. It specifies CASSLWRGYEQFF.

The chain combines TRBV28 with TRBJ2-1, with D perhaps matching TRBD1 (7 bases). Trimming took off 5 bases at V and 9 bases at J, with 8 bases between the two ends. Germline CDR1 is MDHEN and CDR2 is SYDVKM. The CDR3 length is 11 residues. The CDR3 coding sequence is TGTGCCAGCAGTCAGGGGGGTGAGCAGTTCTTC. Residues: CASSQGGEQFF.

This chain joins TRBV4-1 and TRBJ1-1; D gene unclear. The CDR3 extends over 15 amino acids. The germline CDR1 and CDR2 sequences are MGHRA and YSYEKL. V lost 0 bases and J 1 base, leaving 9 bases between the germline ends. The CDR3 region has the DNA TGCGCCAGCAGCCAAGATTACAGAGAGAACACTGAAGCTTTCTTT. Encoded protein: CASSQDYRENTEAFF.

The rearrangement joins TRBV28 to TRBJ2-3; 8 bases fit TRBD1. This CDR3 has 16 amino acids. The J segment lost 3 bases and the V segment lost 5 bases, leaving 10 bases of the junction unmatched. Germline V gene sequence: CDR1 MDHEN, CDR2 SYDVKM. CDR3 sequence (DNA): TGTGCCAGCAGTCCACCGGGACAGGCGTTTACAGATACGCAGTATTTT. Protein product: CASSPPGQAFTDTQYF.

The chain uses TRBV27 and TRBJ2-7, with D possibly called TRBD1 or TRBD2 (5 bases each). Germline V gene data show CDR1 as MNHEY and CDR2 as SMNVEV (reference sequence). The CDR3 has 14 amino acids. Deletions cut 4 bases from V and 2 bases from J, with 12 bases between. CDR3 amino acids: CASSYAGTTYEQYF. The CDR3, as DNA: TGTGCCAGCAGTTACGCCGGGACCACCTACGAGCAGTACTTC.

This chain uses TRBV4-1 with TRBJ2-5; TRBD2 matches 9 bases. Germline V lookup: CDR1 MGHRA, CDR2 YSYEKL. The CDR3 length is 14 residues. V lost 6 bases, J lost 2 bases, and 4 bases stayed unmatched. CDR3 amino acids: CASSIAGEQETQYF. The CDR3 nucleotides read TGCGCCAGCAGTATAGCGGGAGAGCAAGAGACCCAGTACTTC.

The J gene is TRBJ2-2, the V gene TRBV19; TRBD2 matches 9 bases. Germline V lookup: CDR1 LNHDA, CDR2 SQIVND (reference sequence). The length of the CDR3 is 15 residues. J was trimmed by 0 bases and V by 4 bases; bases with no gene match: 0. The CDR3 region has the DNA TGTGCCAGTAGTAGGACTAGCGCGAACACCGGGGAGCTGTTTTTT. It translates to CASSRTSANTGELFF.

The chain employs TRBV5-1 and TRBJ1-2; TRBD1 aligns across 10 bases. The CDR3 contains 16 residues. V shed 4 bases and J 8 bases; nucleotides not matched to a gene: 14. Germline-derived CDR1 and CDR2 are SGHRS and YFSETQ. DNA for the CDR3: TGCGCCAGCAGCCTGGAGGGACAGGGGCTTCGTGGAGGCTACACCTTC. Its protein product is CASSLEGQGLRGGYTF.

The chain recombines TRBV5-6 with TRBJ1-2, with 10 bases identical to TRBD1. From germline, CDR1 is SGHDT and CDR2 YYEEEE. The CDR3 runs 14 residues. V lost 3 bases and J lost 5; bases outside the gene matches: 4. The CDR3 nucleotides are TGTGCCAGCAGCTACAGACAGGGGGCGTATGGCTACACCTTC. It codes for CASSYRQGAYGYTF. The variable domain in full, completed from reference TRBV5-6 and TRBJ1-2, reads DAGVTQSPTHLIKTRGQQVTLRCSPKSGHDTVSWYQQALGQGPQFIFQYYEEEERQRGNFPDRFSGHQFPNYSSELNVNALLLGDSALYLCASSYRQGAYGYTFGSGTRLTVV.

The chain employs TRBV7-9 and TRBJ2-1; possible D gene TRBD1, 5 bases. Germline V gives CDR1 SEHNR, CDR2 FQNEAQ (reference sequence). V lost 7 bases, J lost 7 bases, and 23 bases lay in between. The CDR3 length is 16 residues. The CDR3 nucleotides are TGTGCCAGCACCTCTCGAACAGGCTCGGAGTTGAATGAGCAGTTCTTC. This translates into CASTSRTGSELNEQFF.

J is TRBJ2-3 and V is TRBV21-1. TRBV21-1 is deemed a pseudogene. This CDR3 spans 13 amino acids. The CDR3 here is CASSKDSTDTQYF. DNA of the CDR3: TGTGCCAGCAGCAAGGATAGCACAGATACGCAGTATTTT.

This chain links TRBV5-6 with TRBJ1-3; TRBD1 agrees at 7 bases. The CDR3 sequence is 17 residues long. Germline trimming cut 5 bases from V and 0 bases from J; bases unmatched to any gene: 11. Germline V gene sequence: CDR1 SGHDT, CDR2 YYEEEE. DNA of the CDR3: TGTGCCAGCAGTCAATGGGACAGAATCTCCTCTGGAAACACCATATATTTT. Protein: CASSQWDRISSGNTIYF.

V gene TRBV6-5 combines with J gene TRBJ1-1; D is uncertain. Germline CDR1 MNHEY, CDR2 SVGAGI. This CDR3 contains 15 residues. V dropped 8 bases and J dropped 0 bases, with 16 bases sitting between them. CDR3 DNA sequence: TGTGCCAGCGCGGGCCTTTGGTACTTGAACACTGAAGCTTTCTTT. It is translated as CASAGLWYLNTEAFF.

The chain couples TRBV6-6 to TRBJ1-5; D gene unclear. There are 16 residues in the CDR3. V lost 2 bases and J lost 5, with 16 bases in between. CDR1 is MNHNY, CDR2 SVGAGI, per germline (reference sequence). The CDR3 here is CASSYPTIALDQPQHF. The DNA of the CDR3 is TGTGCCAGCAGTTACCCCACAATAGCCCTCGATCAGCCCCAGCATTTT.